This passage covers 4 T cell receptor beta chains from one sample sequenced in a study of T cell responses to AZD1222 COVID-19 vaccine. Measured with immunoSEQ multiplex PCR; TCRdb has only the in-frame clones, and not every one. The table has roughly 200,000 clones, approximately 94% seen once. The sample in question was peripheral blood, obtained on day 0 of MenACWY control vaccination. These TCRs come from an adult in good health.

This chain uses TRBV27 with TRBJ1-2, with D tentatively TRBD1 (6 bases). With 6 bases removed from V and 5 bases from J, the gap between germline ends came to 16 bases. The CDR3 length is 14 residues. Germline V lookup: CDR1 MNHEY, CDR2 SMNVEV (reference sequence). Written as DNA, the CDR3 is TGTGCCAGCAGCACAAGGGGGGCTAGGTATGGCTACACCTTC. Its translation is CASSTRGARYGYTF.

The chain uses TRBV6-2 or TRBV6-3 and TRBJ1-1; no firm D call. The CDR3 totals 14 residues. The germline CDR1 and CDR2 sequences are MNHEY and SVGEGT. Trimming cost V 6 bases and J 6 bases, with 17 bases left between them. The CDR3 region is CASSPVRHGAEAFF. The CDR3 DNA sequence: TGTGCCAGCAGCCCGGTTCGGCATGGCGCTGAAGCTTTCTTT.

The rearrangement links TRBV25-1 to TRBJ1-2, with a weak D call TRBD1 (5 bases). The V and J ends lost 4 bases and 3 bases respectively, with 12 bases between them. CDR1 and CDR2 from the germline V gene are MGHDK and SYGVNS. The CDR3 is 14 amino acids. The CDR3 sequence is CASSATGYYYGYTF. DNA for the CDR3: TGTGCCAGCAGTGCAACAGGCTACTACTATGGCTACACCTTC.

V gene TRBV5-1 combines with J gene TRBJ1-1; D remains ambiguous. CDR1 is SGHRS, CDR2 YFSETQ, per germline. The CDR3 covers 17 residues. Trimming took 1 base from V and 0 from J, leaving 16 bases between them. The CDR3 region is CASSLSFGSELNTEAFF. In nucleotides, the CDR3 is TGCGCCAGCAGCTTGAGTTTCGGTTCAGAGCTGAACACTGAAGCTTTCTTT. The complete variable domain, with remaining parts taken from reference TRBV5-1 and TRBJ1-1, reads KAGVTQTPRYLIKTRGQQVTLSCSPISGHRSVSWYQQTPGQGLQFLFEYFSETQRNKGNFPGRFSGRQFSNSRSEMNVSTLELGDSALYLCASSLSFGSELNTEAFFGQGTRLTVV.